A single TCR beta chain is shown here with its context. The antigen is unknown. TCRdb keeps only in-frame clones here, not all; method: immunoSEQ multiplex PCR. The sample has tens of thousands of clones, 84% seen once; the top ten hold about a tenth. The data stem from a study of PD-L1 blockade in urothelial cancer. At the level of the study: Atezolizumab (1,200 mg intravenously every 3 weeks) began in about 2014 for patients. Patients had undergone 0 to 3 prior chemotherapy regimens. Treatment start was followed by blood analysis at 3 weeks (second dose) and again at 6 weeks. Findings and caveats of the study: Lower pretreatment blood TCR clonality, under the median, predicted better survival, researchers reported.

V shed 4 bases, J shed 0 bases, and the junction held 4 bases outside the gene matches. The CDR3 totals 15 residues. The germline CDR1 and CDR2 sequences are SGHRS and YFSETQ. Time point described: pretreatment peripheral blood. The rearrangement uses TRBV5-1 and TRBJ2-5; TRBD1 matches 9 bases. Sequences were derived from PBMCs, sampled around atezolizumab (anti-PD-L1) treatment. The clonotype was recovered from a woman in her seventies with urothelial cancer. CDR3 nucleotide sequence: TGCGCCAGCAGCCTAGGACAGGGGTACCAAGAGACCCAGTACTTC. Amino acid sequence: CASSLGQGYQETQYF.